This T cell receptor (beta chain) was sequenced in a study of T cells in Graves' hyperthyroidism and ophthalmopathy. Study information: Blood from the periphery was taken at initial diagnosis, before any treatment.

The cohort's ophthalmopathy patients, a group with duration under 3 months, had a Clinical Activity Score of at least 3 and a NOSPECS grade of at least 4. Germline CDR1 and CDR2: SQVTM and ANQGSEA. The germline V and J ends were trimmed by 7 bases and 5 bases, with 17 bases remaining between them. The CDR3 length is 13 residues. Amplified TCR beta CDR3 regions derived from RNA transcripts. RT-PCR in the first round (using the HTBI primer set) targeted the TCR CDR3. TCRdb re-called the multiplex PCR reads with MiXCR, one entry per CDR3 protein. Here the sample spans more than 500,000 distinct CDR3 sequences, roughly 14% being singletons. In this sample, this clonotype turned up many times.

The chain combines TRBV29-1 with TRBJ2-5; weak D call: TRBD1 (6 bases). The sequenced sample consisted of blood. The sequence was obtained from a middle-aged woman with Graves' ophthalmopathy. The CDR3 sequence is CSDPDSPRETQYF. CDR3 DNA sequence: TGCAGCGATCCGGACAGCCCGAGGGAGACCCAGTACTTC.